This T cell receptor beta chain was found in a study of T cell changes during pregnancy in multiple sclerosis. Germline-derived CDR1 and CDR2 are SGHTA and FQGTGA. The CDR3 spans 13 residues. V was clipped by 4 bases and J by 8 bases, with 14 bases between them. Clones were read by immunoSEQ multiplex PCR, and TCRdb kept only the in-frame ones, dropping some. The data show roughly 110,000 clones, 91% seen once. The chain has TRBV7-3 and TRBJ1-2, with D tentatively TRBD1 (6 bases). The sample here was peripheral blood, taken before pregnancy. This clonotype was obtained from a female donor with multiple sclerosis, enrolled in a pregnancy study. CDR3 nucleotide sequence: TGTGCCAGCAGCTCTCAGGGGAAGGACGGCTACACCTTC. Translated: CASSSQGKDGYTF.